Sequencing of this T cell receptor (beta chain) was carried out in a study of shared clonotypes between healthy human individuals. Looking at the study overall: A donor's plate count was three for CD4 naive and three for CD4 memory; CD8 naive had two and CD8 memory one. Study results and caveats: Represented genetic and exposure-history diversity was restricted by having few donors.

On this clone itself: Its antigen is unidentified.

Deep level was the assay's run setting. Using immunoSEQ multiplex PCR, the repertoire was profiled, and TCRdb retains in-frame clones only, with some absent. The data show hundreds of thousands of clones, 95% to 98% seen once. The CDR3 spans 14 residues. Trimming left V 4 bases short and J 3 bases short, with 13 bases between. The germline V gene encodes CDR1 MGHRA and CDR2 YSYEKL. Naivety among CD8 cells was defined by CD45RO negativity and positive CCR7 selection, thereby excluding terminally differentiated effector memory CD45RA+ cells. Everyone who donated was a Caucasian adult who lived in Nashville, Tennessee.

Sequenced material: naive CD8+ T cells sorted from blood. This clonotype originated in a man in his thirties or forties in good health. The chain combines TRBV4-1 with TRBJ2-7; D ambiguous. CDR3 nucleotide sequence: TGCGCCAGCAGCCTTCCGGGCCTTGGCTACGAGCAGTACTTC. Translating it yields CASSLPGLGYEQYF.